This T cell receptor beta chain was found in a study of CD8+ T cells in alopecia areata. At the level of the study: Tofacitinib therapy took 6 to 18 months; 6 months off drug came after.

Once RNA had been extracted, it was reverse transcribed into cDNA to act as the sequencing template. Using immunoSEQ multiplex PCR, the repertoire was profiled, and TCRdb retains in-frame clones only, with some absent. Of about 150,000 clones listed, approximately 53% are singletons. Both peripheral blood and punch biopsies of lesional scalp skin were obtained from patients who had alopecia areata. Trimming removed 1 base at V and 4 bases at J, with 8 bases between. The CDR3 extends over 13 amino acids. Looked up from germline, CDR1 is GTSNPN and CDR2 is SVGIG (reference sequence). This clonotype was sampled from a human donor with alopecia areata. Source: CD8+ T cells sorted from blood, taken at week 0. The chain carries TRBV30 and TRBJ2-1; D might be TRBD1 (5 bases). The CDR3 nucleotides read TGTGCCTGGAGTGAAGGGGTTTACAATGAGCAGTTCTTC. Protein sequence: CAWSEGVYNEQFF.